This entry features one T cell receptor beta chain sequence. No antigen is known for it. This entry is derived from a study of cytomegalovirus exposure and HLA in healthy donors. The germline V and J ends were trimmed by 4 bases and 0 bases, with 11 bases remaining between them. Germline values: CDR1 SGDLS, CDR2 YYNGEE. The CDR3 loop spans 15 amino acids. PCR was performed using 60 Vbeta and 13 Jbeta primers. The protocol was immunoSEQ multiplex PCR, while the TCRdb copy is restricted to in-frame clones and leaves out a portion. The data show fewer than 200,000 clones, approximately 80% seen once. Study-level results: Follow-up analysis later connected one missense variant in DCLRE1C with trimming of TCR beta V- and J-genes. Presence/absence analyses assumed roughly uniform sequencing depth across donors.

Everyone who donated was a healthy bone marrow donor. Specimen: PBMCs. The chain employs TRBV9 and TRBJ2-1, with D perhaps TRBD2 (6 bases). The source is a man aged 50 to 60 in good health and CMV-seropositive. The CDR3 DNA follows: TGTGCCAGCAGCCCTCGACTAGGCTCCTACAATGAGCAGTTCTTC. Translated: CASSPRLGSYNEQFF.